The 21 T cell receptor beta chains in this list originate from one sample, sequenced in a study of a mutant IDH1 vaccine in newly diagnosed glioma. The time point here: week 23, last vaccination. A 20-mer mutant IDH1 peptide at 300 ug was injected subcutaneously with topical imiquimod. Assay used: immunoSEQ multiplex PCR; TCRdb lists only in-frame clones, some missing. The profile covers tens of thousands of clones, with about four fifths appearing a single time and around 5.8% taken by the ten largest. The antigens of these receptors remain unknown. Sample: PBMCs, taken from a glioma patient whose treatment included an IDH1 peptide vaccine. Every receptor here comes from a woman in her thirties or forties with glioma. Some clones in this sample may be carry-over from other donors' samples.

The chain couples TRBV7-2 to TRBJ1-2, with TRBD1 as a possible D gene (6 bases). Deletions cut 4 bases from V and 4 bases from J, with 10 bases between. Germline values: CDR1 SGHTA, CDR2 FQGNSA. The CDR3 loop spans 13 amino acids. The CDR3 nucleotides read TGTGCCAGCAGCTCGACAGGAACCTATGGCTACACCTTC. Encoded protein: CASSSTGTYGYTF.

This sequence joins TRBV7-2 and TRBJ1-2; no clear D gene. Germline V gives CDR1 SGHTA, CDR2 FQGNSA. The V end was cut by 0 bases, the J end by 0 bases, with 8 bases between. The CDR3 extends over 15 amino acids. The CDR3 DNA reads as TGTGCCAGCAGCTTAGCGCTCAATCCTAACTATGGCTACACCTTC. Its translation is CASSLALNPNYGYTF.

The chain is built from TRBV2 and TRBJ1-6; TRBD1 matches at 7 bases. Per germline, CDR1 SNHLY and CDR2 FYNNEI. CDR3 length: 15 amino acids. Trimming took 8 bases from V and 3 from J; bases not matched to a gene: 7. The CDR3 coding sequence is TGTGCCAGCCTGGACAGGAGGGGCTATAATTCACCCCTCCACTTT. Encoded protein: CASLDRRGYNSPLHF.

The chain links TRBV7-9 to TRBJ2-2; TRBD2 matches at 7 bases. The CDR3 runs to 14 residues. In germline, CDR1 is SEHNR, CDR2 FQNEAQ (reference sequence). J gave up 10 bases and V 5 bases, and 10 bases lay outside the gene matches. The CDR3 bases are TGTGCCAGCAGCCCAGGACTAGTTGGCTCGGAGCTGTTTTTT. Protein: CASSPGLVGSELFF.

The rearrangement links TRBV19 to TRBJ1-1; D might be TRBD1 (6 bases). In germline, CDR1 is LNHDA, CDR2 SQIVND (reference sequence). Trimming removed 1 base at V and 2 bases at J, with 8 bases between. The CDR3 consists of 14 residues. The CDR3: CASSIVGGNTEAFF. As DNA, the CDR3 is TGTGCCAGTAGTATAGTAGGGGGAAACACTGAAGCTTTCTTT.

The gene calls are TRBV9 and TRBJ1-1; weak D call: TRBD1 (5 bases). This CDR3 comprises 15 residues. Germline CDR1 SGDLS, CDR2 YYNGEE. Trimming shortened V by 0 bases and J by 2 bases, and 11 bases separated the two germline ends. This CDR3 is CASSVGNGGNTEAFF. CDR3 DNA sequence: TGTGCCAGCAGCGTAGGGAATGGGGGAAACACTGAAGCTTTCTTT.

This chain joins TRBV28 and TRBJ2-7, with 7 bases that match TRBD1. This CDR3 is built from 14 residues. CDR1 is MDHEN and CDR2 is SYDVKM in the germline V gene. V trimming: 5 bases; J trimming: 3 bases; junction bases outside the gene matches: 7. CDR3 sequence (DNA): TGTGCCAGCAGTCCACGGGGACAGCGCTACGAGCAGTACTTC. Amino acid sequence: CASSPRGQRYEQYF.

The genes are TRBV19 and TRBJ2-1, with 8 bases that match TRBD1. V gave up 3 bases and J gave up 7 bases; unmatched junction bases: 5. CDR1 is LNHDA, CDR2 SQIVND, per germline (reference sequence). The CDR3 is 14 residues long. CDR3 loop: CASSIQGALNEQFF. The CDR3 DNA reads as TGTGCCAGTAGTATCCAGGGGGCTCTGAATGAGCAGTTCTTC.

DNA of the CDR3: TGCGCCAGCAGCCAAGATCCACAGAGCTCCTACGAGCAGTACTTC. Translating gives CASSQDPQSSYEQYF. This chain uses TRBV4-1 with TRBJ2-7; D is ambiguous. The V gene's germline CDR1 is MGHRA and CDR2 YSYEKL. The V end was cut by 0 bases, the J end by 0 bases, with 9 bases between. This CDR3 is built from 15 residues.

The rearrangement joins TRBV4-2 to TRBJ1-4; 10 positions match TRBD1. V was clipped by 6 bases and J by 8 bases; unmatched bases: 6. The CDR3 has 14 amino acids. CDR1 LGHNA and CDR2 YNFKEQ come from the germline V gene. CDR3 amino acids: CASRWTGGSEKLFF. Here the CDR3 DNA reads TGTGCCAGCAGGTGGACAGGGGGATCCGAAAAACTGTTTTTT.

The chain couples TRBV5-1 to TRBJ2-1; 8 positions match TRBD2. Trimming took 4 bases from V and 6 from J; bases not matched to a gene: 9. The CDR3 has 15 residues. Germline lookup yields CDR1 SGHRS and CDR2 YFSETQ. The CDR3: CASSPRGLAFNEQFF. The CDR3 nucleotides read TGCGCCAGCAGCCCACGCGGACTAGCCTTCAATGAGCAGTTCTTC.

The V gene is TRBV4-3, the J gene TRBJ1-1; D is unclear. Germline loops: CDR1 LGHNA, CDR2 YSLEER. V lost 8 bases and J 2 bases, leaving 12 bases between the germline ends. There are 13 residues in the CDR3. The CDR3 loop is CASRYSGNTEAFF. The DNA for the CDR3 is TGCGCCAGCCGATATTCGGGTAACACTGAAGCTTTCTTT.

This clone was detected a few times. The V call is TRBV14, the J call TRBJ1-2; D is undetermined. The CDR3 runs to 12 residues. Germline CDR1 is SGHDN and CDR2 is FVKESK. The V gene lost 5 bases and the J gene lost 4 bases, with 8 bases spanning the gap. The CDR3 sequence is CASSEGLYGYTF. DNA of the CDR3: TGTGCCAGCAGCGAGGGCCTCTATGGCTACACCTTC.

The chain couples TRBV15 to TRBJ2-5, with D perhaps TRBD2 (5 bases). Deletions cut 3 bases from V and 0 bases from J, with 11 bases between. The germline V gene has CDR1 LNHNV and CDR2 YYDKDF (reference sequence). The CDR3 runs 15 residues. The CDR3 bases are TGTGCCACCAGCAGGCCTAGCAGCGACCAAGAGACCCAGTACTTC. Its protein is CATSRPSSDQETQYF.

Here the CDR3 DNA reads TGTGCAAACGGCCAGGGCGCTTATGGCTACACCTTC. It codes for CANGQGAYGYTF. The chain employs TRBV2 and TRBJ1-2, with a tentative D call TRBD1 (5 bases). Germline V gives CDR1 SNHLY, CDR2 FYNNEI. The CDR3 covers 12 residues.

V is TRBV29-1 and J is TRBJ2-1; no clear D gene. V gave up 5 bases and J gave up 0 bases, with 11 bases separating them. CDR3 length: 14 residues. Germline CDR1 is SQVTM and CDR2 is ANQGSEA. This chain's CDR3 is CSVLMWDSYNEQFF. The DNA of the CDR3 is TGCAGCGTTCTTATGTGGGACTCCTACAATGAGCAGTTCTTC.

The chain employs TRBV5-1 and TRBJ2-3; TRBD2 matches 8 bases. The trim removed 5 bases at V and 10 bases at J, leaving 27 bases unmatched. Germline V gives CDR1 SGHRS, CDR2 YFSETQ. This CDR3 has 19 residues. This CDR3 is CASRPREGIPGGPLEAQYF. CDR3 coding DNA: TGCGCCAGCAGGCCCAGGGAGGGCATCCCGGGAGGGCCCCTTGAGGCGCAGTATTTT.

This clone was counted between two and nine times. The chain joins TRBV7-9 to TRBJ2-2; 12 bases fit TRBD1. The V segment lost 3 bases and the J segment 7 bases; nucleotides outside the gene matches: 3. CDR1 and CDR2 from the germline V gene are SEHNR and FQNEAQ (reference sequence). The CDR3 length is 15 residues. The CDR3 region has the DNA TGTGCCAGCAGCTTTGGGACAGGGGGCGTCGGGGAGCTGTTTTTT. Its protein product is CASSFGTGGVGELFF.

The rearrangement links TRBV4-2 to TRBJ2-7, with 7 nucleotides matching TRBD2. CDR1 LGHNA and CDR2 YNFKEQ come from the germline V gene. CDR3 length: 14 amino acids. V trimming: 0 bases; J trimming: 2 bases; junction bases outside the gene matches: 1. The CDR3 sequence is CASSQDGGAYEQYF. DNA for the CDR3: TGTGCCAGCAGCCAAGATGGGGGGGCCTACGAGCAGTACTTC.

The chain carries TRBV4-3 and TRBJ1-1; D remains ambiguous. V lost 4 bases, J lost 4 bases, and 10 bases lay in between. The V gene's germline CDR1 is LGHNA and CDR2 YSLEER. The CDR3 runs to 13 residues. The CDR3: CASSPDTLTEAFF. DNA of the CDR3: TGCGCCAGCAGCCCCGACACTCTCACTGAAGCTTTCTTT.

This chain connects TRBV15 to TRBJ2-5; D tentatively reads TRBD1 or TRBD2 (5 bases each). This CDR3 is built from 16 residues. Germline V gives CDR1 LNHNV, CDR2 YYDKDF (reference sequence). V was shortened by 0 bases and J by 4 bases, with 15 bases between the two germline ends. The DNA for the CDR3 is TGTGCCACCAGCAGAGATCTGGGGGTAGCTGGAGAGACCCAGTACTTC. Protein sequence: CATSRDLGVAGETQYF.